This is a list of T cell receptor beta chains from one sample in a study of CXCR3-negative and CXCR3-positive naive CD8 T cells. TCRdb derives one entry per CDR3 protein from the 5' RACE reads, leaving out DNA. The sample's table shows about 38,000 distinct CDR3 sequences. Sequencing was carried out using memory CD8+ T cells from blood. The receptors derive from a human donor in good health. Some clones in this sample may be carry-over from other donors' samples. The CDR3 runs from the conserved cysteine through the conserved F or W. Size is omitted from some rows. Given values are once, few, many or a class for expanded clones.

v_call	clone_size	j_call	cdr3_aa
TRBV25-1	NA	TRBJ2-7	CASSEKWTGVNEQYF
TRBV20-1	NA	TRBJ2-1	CSVIAGGRANEQFF
TRBV6-1	NA	TRBJ1-1	CASSEATGAPNTEAFF
TRBV7-9	NA	TRBJ2-6	CASSWQGMSGANVLTF
TRBV15	NA	TRBJ2-1	CATSREPYNEQFF
TRBV7-8	NA	TRBJ2-1	CASSRGLGGYNEQFF
TRBV9	NA	TRBJ2-7	CASSVSSGTGPYEQYF
TRBV4-1	NA	TRBJ1-1	CASSQDGVGNTEAFF
TRBV29-1	NA	TRBJ2-2	CSVENSPTGELFF
TRBV7-2	NA	TRBJ2-3	CASRMGAGQGALDTQYF
TRBV6-6	NA	TRBJ1-4	CASSLSLEKLFF
TRBV21-1	NA	TRBJ2-6	CASSKCGGRESSGANVLTF
TRBV7-9	NA	TRBJ2-7	CASSPEGQGLWEQYF
TRBV6-1	NA	TRBJ2-3	CASRGLAGSTDTQYF
TRBV20-1	NA	TRBJ2-7	CSASLGRGGTNEQYF
TRBV7-9	NA	TRBJ1-1	CASSLGSGTKSGGTEAFF
TRBV3-1	NA	TRBJ2-1	CASSRPGDPSEDEQFF
TRBV21-1	NA	TRBJ1-6	CASSKQTRRNSPLHF
TRBV7-9	NA	TRBJ2-7	CASSPLTRPYEQYF
TRBV7-6	NA	TRBJ2-1	CASSLVSGQTPTYNEQFF
TRBV19	NA	TRBJ2-1	CASMVGGSSYNEQFF
TRBV19	NA	TRBJ2-7	CASKGDGFSYEQYF
TRBV6-2/TRBV6-3	NA	TRBJ2-7	CASWGEESYEQYF
TRBV6-2/TRBV6-3	NA	TRBJ2-6	CASSKSSGANVLTF
TRBV6-1	NA	TRBJ1-2	CASSEALAGSYGYTF
TRBV27	NA	TRBJ2-7	CASSLVGGPSYEQYF
TRBV5-1	NA	TRBJ2-1	CASSFSGKGNEQFF
TRBV6-2/TRBV6-3	medium-sized	TRBJ2-7	CASSYSTSAHEQYF
TRBV4-3	NA	TRBJ2-3	CASSSGYTDTQYF
TRBV4-3	NA	TRBJ2-1	CASSPELAGYNEQFF
TRBV5-1	NA	TRBJ1-1	CASSLLGSDTEAFF
TRBV14	NA	TRBJ2-1	CASSQDSHNEQFF
TRBV6-4	medium-sized	TRBJ2-6	CASSDGQGANVLTF
TRBV6-2/TRBV6-3	NA	TRBJ1-1	CASTSLGQQNTEAFF
TRBV29-1	NA	TRBJ2-1	CSVEDLGREGNEQFF
TRBV29-1	NA	TRBJ2-7	CSVEGSAEQYF
TRBV6-5	NA	TRBJ2-1	CANYRGPCEQSF
TRBV7-9	NA	TRBJ2-7	CASSLISGRLYEQYF
TRBV7-3	NA	TRBJ2-3	CASSATGAYTDTQYF
TRBV6-2/TRBV6-3	NA	TRBJ2-7	CASSYPRDRENYEQYF
TRBV27	NA	TRBJ2-1	CASSPTSGGYEQFF
TRBV29-1	NA	TRBJ2-7	CSVGQGESYEQYF
TRBV7-9	NA	TRBJ1-1	CASSLEGLTNTEAFF
TRBV12-3/TRBV12-4	NA	TRBJ2-1	CASSPPSSYNEQFF
TRBV4-1	NA	TRBJ1-1	CASSQVTADSGSKAFF
TRBV2	NA	TRBJ2-7	CASSEAPYEQYF
TRBV6-1	NA	TRBJ2-7	CASRMDRESLYEQYF
TRBV7-8	NA	TRBJ2-1	CASSSTGTSGGALDEQFF
TRBV4-2	NA	TRBJ2-3	CASSQDRGGTDTQYF
TRBV27	NA	TRBJ2-7	CASSSRWAYEQYF
TRBV20-1	NA	TRBJ1-5	CSAGGTSVSQPQHF